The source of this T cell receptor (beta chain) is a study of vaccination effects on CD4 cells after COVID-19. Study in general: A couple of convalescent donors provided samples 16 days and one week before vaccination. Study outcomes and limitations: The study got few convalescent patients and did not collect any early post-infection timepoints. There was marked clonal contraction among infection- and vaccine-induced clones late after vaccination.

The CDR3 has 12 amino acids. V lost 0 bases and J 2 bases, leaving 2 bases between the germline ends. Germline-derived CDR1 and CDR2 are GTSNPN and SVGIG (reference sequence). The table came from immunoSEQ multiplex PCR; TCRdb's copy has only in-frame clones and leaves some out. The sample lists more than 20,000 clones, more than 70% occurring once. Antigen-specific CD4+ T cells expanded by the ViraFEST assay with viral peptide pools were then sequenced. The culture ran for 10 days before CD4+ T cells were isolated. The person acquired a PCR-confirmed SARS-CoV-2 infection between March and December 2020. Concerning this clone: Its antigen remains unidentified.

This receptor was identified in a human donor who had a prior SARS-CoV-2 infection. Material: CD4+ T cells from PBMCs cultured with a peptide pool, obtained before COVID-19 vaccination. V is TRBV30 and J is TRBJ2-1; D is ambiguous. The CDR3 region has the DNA TGTGCCTGGAGTGTACCCTACAATGAGCAGTTCTTC. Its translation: CAWSVPYNEQFF.